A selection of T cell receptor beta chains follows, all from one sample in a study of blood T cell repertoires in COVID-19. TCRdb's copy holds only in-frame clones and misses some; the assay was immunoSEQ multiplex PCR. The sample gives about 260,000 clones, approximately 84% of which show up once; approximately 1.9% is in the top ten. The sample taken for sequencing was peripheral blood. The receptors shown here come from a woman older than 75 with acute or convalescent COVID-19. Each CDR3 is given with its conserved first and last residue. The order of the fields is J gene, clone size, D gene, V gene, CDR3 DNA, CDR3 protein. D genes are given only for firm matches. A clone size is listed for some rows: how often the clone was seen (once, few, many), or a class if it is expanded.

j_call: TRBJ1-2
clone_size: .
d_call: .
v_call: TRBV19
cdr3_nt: TGTGCCAGTAGTATAGAGGGGACAAGGCCTAACTATGGCTACACCTTC
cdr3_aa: CASSIEGTRPNYGYTF

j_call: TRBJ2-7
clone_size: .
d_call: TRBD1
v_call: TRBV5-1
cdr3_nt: TGCGCCAGCAGCCCCCGGACAGGACCATCCTACGAGCAGTACTTC
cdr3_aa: CASSPRTGPSYEQYF

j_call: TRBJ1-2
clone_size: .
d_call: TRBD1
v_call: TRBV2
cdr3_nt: TGTGCCAGCAGCCGCGGACAGGGGGCTCCGAGCTACACCTTC
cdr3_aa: CASSRGQGAPSYTF

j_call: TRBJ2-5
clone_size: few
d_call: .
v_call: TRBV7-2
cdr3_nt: TGTGCCAGCAGCTTAATGATCGGGTACCAAGAGACCCAGTACTTC
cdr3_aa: CASSLMIGYQETQYF

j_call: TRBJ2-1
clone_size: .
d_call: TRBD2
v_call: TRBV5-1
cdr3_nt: TGCGCCAGCAGCTTGGGAAGCGGGATGTACAATGAGCAGTTCTTC
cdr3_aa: CASSLGSGMYNEQFF

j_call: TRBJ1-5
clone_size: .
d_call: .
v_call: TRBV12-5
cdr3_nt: TGTGCTAGTGGTTTGGACGCAAGCGGGCCCCAGCATTTT
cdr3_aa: CASGLDASGPQHF

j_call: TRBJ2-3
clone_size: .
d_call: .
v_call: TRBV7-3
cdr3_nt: TGTGCCAGCAGCTTCTCGGGAGCAGATACGCAGTATTTT
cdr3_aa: CASSFSGADTQYF

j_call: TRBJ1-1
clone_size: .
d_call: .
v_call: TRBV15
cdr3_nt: TGTGCCACCAGCAGGGAACTCAGGATAGTAGAAGCTTTCTTT
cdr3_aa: CATSRELRIVEAFF

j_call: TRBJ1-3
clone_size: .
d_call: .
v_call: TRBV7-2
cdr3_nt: TGTGCCAGCGGCGACAAGGCTGGAAACACCATATATTTT
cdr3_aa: CASGDKAGNTIYF

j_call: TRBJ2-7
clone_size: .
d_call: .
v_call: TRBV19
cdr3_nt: TGTGCCAGTAGTATAGGAGGGGAGGACAGGTGGGCCTACGAGCAGTACTTC
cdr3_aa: CASSIGGEDRWAYEQYF

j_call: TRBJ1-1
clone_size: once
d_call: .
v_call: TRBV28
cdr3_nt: TGTGCCAGCATGGAGCCCAGGGACACTGAAGCTTTCTTT
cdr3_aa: CASMEPRDTEAFF

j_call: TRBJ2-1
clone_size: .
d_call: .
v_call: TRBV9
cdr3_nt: TGTGCCAGCAGCCCACAGGGCAATGAGCAGTTCTTC
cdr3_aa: CASSPQGNEQFF

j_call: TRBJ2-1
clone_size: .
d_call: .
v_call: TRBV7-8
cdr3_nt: TGTGCCAGCAGAATTGCTGCCTTCTCTAGCTCCTACAATGAGCAGTTCTTC
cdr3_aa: CASRIAAFSSSYNEQFF

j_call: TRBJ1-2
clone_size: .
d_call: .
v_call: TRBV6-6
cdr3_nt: TGTGCCAGCATCCCCGGGGGGACTAACTATGGCTACACCTTC
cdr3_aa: CASIPGGTNYGYTF

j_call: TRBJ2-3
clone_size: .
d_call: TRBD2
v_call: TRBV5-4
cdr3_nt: TGTGCCAGCAGCCGGACTAGCGGGACCACAGATACGCAGTATTTT
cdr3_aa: CASSRTSGTTDTQYF

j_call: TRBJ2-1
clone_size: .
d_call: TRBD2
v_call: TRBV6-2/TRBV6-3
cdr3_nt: TGTGCCAGCAGCCCTCATTCTAGCGGCCTGCAGTTCTTC
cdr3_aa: CASSPHSSGLQFF

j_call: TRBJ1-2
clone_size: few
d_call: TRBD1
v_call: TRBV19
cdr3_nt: TGTGCCAGTAGTACGACAGGGGGTTCCTATGGCTACACCTTC
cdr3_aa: CASSTTGGSYGYTF

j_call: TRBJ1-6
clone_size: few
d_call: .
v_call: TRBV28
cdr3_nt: TGTGCCGTCCCCGGTCCCGATAATTCACCCCTCCACTTT
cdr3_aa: CAVPGPDNSPLHF

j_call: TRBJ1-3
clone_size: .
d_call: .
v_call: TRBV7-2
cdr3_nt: TGTGCCAGCAGCTTAGTCGTGAGTGGAAACACCATATATTTT
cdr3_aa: CASSLVVSGNTIYF

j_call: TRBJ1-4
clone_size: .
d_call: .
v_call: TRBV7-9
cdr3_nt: TGTGCCAGCAGCTTAGCTGGACATGAGGAAAAACTGTTTTTT
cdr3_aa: CASSLAGHEEKLFF

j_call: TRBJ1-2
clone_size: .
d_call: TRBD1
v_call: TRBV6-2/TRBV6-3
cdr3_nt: TGTGCCAGCAGCGTTCCGGGACAGGTGGCGGGCTACACCTTC
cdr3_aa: CASSVPGQVAGYTF

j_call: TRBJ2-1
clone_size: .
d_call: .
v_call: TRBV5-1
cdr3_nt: TGCGCCAGCAGCTTGAAGGGGGACAATGAGCAGTTCTTC
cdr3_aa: CASSLKGDNEQFF

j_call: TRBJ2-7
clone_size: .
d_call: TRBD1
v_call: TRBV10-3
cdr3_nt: TGTGCCATCAGTGTGGGACAGGAGGGCTACGAGCAGTACTTC
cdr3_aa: CAISVGQEGYEQYF

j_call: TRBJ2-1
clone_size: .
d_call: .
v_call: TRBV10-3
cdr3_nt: TGTGCCATCAGTGTTGGCAGGGGATCCTACAATGAGCAGTTCTTC
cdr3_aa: CAISVGRGSYNEQFF

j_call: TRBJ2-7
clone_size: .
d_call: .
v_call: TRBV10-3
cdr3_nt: TGTGCCATCTGGGTAGGAGGGTCCTCCTTTGGCGAGCAGTACTTC
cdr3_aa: CAIWVGGSSFGEQYF

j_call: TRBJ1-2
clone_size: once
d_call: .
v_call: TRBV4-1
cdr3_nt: TGCGCCAGCAGCCAAGATCTGGGGGGTGGCAACTATGGCTACACCTTC
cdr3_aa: CASSQDLGGGNYGYTF

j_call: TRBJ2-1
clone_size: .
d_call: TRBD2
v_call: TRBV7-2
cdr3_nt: TGTGCCAGCAGCAAGACTAGCGGGAGGGCCGCTGAGCAGTTCTTC
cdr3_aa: CASSKTSGRAAEQFF

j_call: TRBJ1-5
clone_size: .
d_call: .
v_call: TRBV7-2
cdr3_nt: TGTGCCAGCAGCTTAAGCGGATATCAGCCCCAGCATTTT
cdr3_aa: CASSLSGYQPQHF

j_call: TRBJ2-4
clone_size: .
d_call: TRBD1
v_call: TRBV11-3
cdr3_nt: TGTGCCAGCAGCCCAGGGGGCAGGGGGAACATTCAGTACTTC
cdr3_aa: CASSPGGRGNIQYF

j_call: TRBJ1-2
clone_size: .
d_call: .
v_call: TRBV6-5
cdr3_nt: TGTGCCAGCAGTCCTGGGGGGGACCGAGGGGGCTACACCTTC
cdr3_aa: CASSPGGDRGGYTF

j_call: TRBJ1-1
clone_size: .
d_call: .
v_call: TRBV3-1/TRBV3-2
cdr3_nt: TGTGCCAGCAGCCAGGTAGACACTGAAGCTTTCTTT
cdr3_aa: CASSQVDTEAFF

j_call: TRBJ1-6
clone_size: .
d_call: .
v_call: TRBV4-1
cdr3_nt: TGCGCCAGCAGCCAATATCCGCGGCGTGGGAATTCACCCCTCCACTTT
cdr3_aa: CASSQYPRRGNSPLHF

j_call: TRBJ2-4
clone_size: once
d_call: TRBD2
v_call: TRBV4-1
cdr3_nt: TGCGCCAGCCAAAGGGGTAGCGGGAGTGGCATTCAGTACTTC
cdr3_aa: CASQRGSGSGIQYF

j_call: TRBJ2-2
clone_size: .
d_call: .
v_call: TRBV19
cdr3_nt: TGTGCCAGTACAGGTGGCTTTCCAACCGGGGAGCTGTTTTTT
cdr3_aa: CASTGGFPTGELFF

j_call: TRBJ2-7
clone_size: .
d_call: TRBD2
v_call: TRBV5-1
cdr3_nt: TGCGCCAGCAGCTTGGTTCTAGCGGGAGTCGAGCAGTACTTC
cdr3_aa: CASSLVLAGVEQYF

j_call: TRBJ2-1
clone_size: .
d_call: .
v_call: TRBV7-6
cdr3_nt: TGTGCCAGCAGCTTTCCGGGAGCCGGACCAGATGAGCAGTTCTTC
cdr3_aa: CASSFPGAGPDEQFF

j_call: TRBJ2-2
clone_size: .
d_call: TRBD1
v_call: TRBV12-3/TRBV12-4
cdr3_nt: TGTGCCAGCAGTAGGACAGGTACCGGGGAGCTGTTTTTT
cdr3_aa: CASSRTGTGELFF

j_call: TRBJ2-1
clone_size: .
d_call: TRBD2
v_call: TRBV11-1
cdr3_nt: TGTGCCAGCAGCTTGAGCGGGAGGGGGAATGAGCAGTTCTTC
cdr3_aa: CASSLSGRGNEQFF

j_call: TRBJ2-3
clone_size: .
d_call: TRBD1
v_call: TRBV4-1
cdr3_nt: TGCGCCAGCAGCCTACAGGGGGCGAGCACAGATACGCAGTATTTT
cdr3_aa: CASSLQGASTDTQYF

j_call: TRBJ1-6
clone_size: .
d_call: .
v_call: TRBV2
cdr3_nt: TGTGCCAGCAGAATTGCGGGGGCCTATAATTCACCCCTCCACTTT
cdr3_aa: CASRIAGAYNSPLHF

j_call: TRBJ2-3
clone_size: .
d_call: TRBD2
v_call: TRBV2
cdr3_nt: TGTGCCAGCAGTGAAGCCAAACTAGCGGGAGGGGTTAGCACAGATACGCAGTATTTT
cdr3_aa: CASSEAKLAGGVSTDTQYF

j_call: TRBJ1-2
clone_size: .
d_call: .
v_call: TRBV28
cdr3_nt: TGTGCCAGCAGTTTCCCACCAAGTACAACAAACGGCTACACCTTC
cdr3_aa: CASSFPPSTTNGYTF

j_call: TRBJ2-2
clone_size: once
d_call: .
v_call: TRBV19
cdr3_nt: TGTGCCAGCCGAGTATCGGGGGCCGGGACAGCGTCGCGCGCCGGGGAGCTGTTTTTT
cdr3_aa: CASRVSGAGTASRAGELFF

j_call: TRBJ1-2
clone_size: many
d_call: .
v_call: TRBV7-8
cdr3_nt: TGTGCCAGCAACGGTGCCGGAGGCTATGGCTACACCTTC
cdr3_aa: CASNGAGGYGYTF

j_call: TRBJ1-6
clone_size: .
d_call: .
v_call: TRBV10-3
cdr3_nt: TGTGCCATCAGTGAGTCAGGGGAGGATTCACCCCTCCACTTT
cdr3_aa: CAISESGEDSPLHF

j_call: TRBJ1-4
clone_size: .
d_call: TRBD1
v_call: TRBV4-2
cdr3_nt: TGTGCCAGCAGCCCGGGACAGGTTAATGAAAAACTGTTTTTT
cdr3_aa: CASSPGQVNEKLFF

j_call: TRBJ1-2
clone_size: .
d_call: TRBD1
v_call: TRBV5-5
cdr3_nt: TGTGCCAGCAGCGAGGGACAGGGCTATGGCTACACCTTC
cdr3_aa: CASSEGQGYGYTF

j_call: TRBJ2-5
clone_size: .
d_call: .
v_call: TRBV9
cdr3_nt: TGTGCCAGCAGCGTAGGGCCTGTGGAGACCCAGTACTTC
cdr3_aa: CASSVGPVETQYF

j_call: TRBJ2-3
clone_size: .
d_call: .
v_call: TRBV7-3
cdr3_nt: TGTGCCAGCAGCTTAAGCGGAACCACAGATACGCAGTATTTT
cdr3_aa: CASSLSGTTDTQYF

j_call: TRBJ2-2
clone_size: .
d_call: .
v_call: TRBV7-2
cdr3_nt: TGTGCCAGCAGCTACGGGACTCCTGTAACCGGGGAGCTGTTTTTT
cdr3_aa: CASSYGTPVTGELFF

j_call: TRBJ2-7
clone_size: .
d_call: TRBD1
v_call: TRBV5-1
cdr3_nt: TGCGCCAGCAGCTTATCCGGGACAGGCTATTACGAGCAGTACTTC
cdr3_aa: CASSLSGTGYYEQYF

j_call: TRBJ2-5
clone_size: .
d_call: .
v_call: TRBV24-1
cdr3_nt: TGTGCCACCAGTGACTCAACCGGCCTCGGGGAGACCCAGTACTTC
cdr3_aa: CATSDSTGLGETQYF

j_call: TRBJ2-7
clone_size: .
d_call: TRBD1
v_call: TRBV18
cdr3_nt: TGTGCCAGCTCACCACAGGGACAGGGAGGGAACGAGCAGTACTTC
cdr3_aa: CASSPQGQGGNEQYF

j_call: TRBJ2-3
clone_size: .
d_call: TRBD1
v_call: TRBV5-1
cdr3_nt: TGCGCCAGCAGTCCGGGGACAGGCACCAGCACAGATACGCAGTATTTT
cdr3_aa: CASSPGTGTSTDTQYF